The entry below gives a single TCR beta chain sequence along with its context. Its specificity is unknown. The data belong to a study of T cells in Graves' hyperthyroidism and ophthalmopathy. Study-wide points: A median 6.5 months before onset, the model predicted ophthalmopathy.

There were TCR beta CDR3 regions amplified from RNA transcripts. A first-round RT-PCR of the TCR CDR3 used the HTBI primer set. TCRdb reprocessed the multiplex PCR reads via MiXCR and lists one record per CDR3 protein. The repertoire holds about 520,000 distinct CDR3 sequences, with around a quarter as singletons. V lost 6 bases and J lost 7; bases outside the gene matches: 13. This CDR3 spans 14 amino acids. The germline V gene encodes CDR1 DFQATT and CDR2 SNEGSKA (reference sequence). This TCR derives from a woman in her twenties or thirties with Graves' ophthalmopathy. The sequenced sample was blood. This chain uses TRBV20-1 with TRBJ2-7, with 9 bases identical to TRBD1. The CDR3 DNA reads as TGCAGTGCGCCACCTCCGGGACAGGGCGGGGAGCAGTACTTC. Translating it yields CSAPPPGQGGEQYF.